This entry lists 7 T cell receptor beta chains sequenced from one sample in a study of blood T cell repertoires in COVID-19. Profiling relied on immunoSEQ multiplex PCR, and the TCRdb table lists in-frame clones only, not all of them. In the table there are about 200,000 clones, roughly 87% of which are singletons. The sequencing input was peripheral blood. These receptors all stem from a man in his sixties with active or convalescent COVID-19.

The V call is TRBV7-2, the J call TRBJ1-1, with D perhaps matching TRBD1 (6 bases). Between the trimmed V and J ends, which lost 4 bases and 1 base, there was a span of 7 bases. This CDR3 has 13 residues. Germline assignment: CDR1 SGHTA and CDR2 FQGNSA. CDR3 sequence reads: CASSSQGNTEAFF. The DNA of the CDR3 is TGTGCCAGCAGCTCACAGGGGAACACTGAAGCTTTCTTT.

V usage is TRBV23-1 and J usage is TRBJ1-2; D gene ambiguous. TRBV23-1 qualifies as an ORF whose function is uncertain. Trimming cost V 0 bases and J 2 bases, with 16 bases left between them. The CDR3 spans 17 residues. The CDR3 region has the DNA TGCGCCAGCAGTCAATCGTCCGGGTCGGATTTCAACTATGGCTACACCTTC. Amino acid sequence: CASSQSSGSDFNYGYTF.

CDR3 region: CASSLSRITGPGGGRRSEQFF. CDR3 DNA sequence: TGTGCCAGCAGCTTATCCCGAATAACAGGGCCCGGGGGGGGCCGTCGGAGTGAGCAGTTCTTC. V is TRBV13 and J is TRBJ2-1; 8 bases are a match to TRBD2. The junction had 27 bases not matched to a gene; V was cut back by 2 bases and J by 9 bases. Germline V gene sequence: CDR1 PRHDT, CDR2 FYEKMQ (reference sequence). There are 21 residues in the CDR3.

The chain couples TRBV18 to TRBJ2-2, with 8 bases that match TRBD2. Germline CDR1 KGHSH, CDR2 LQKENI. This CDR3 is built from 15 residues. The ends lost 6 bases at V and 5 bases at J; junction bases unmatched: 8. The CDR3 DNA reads TGTGCCAGCTCGTACAGCGCGGGGGGAACCGGGGAGCTGTTTTTT. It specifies CASSYSAGGTGELFF.

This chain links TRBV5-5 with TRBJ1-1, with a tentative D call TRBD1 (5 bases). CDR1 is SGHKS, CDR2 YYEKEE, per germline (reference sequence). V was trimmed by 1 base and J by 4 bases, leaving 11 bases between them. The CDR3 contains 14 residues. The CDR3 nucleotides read TGTGCCAGCAGCTTGAATTGGGGGGGCACTGAAGCTTTCTTT. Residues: CASSLNWGGTEAFF.

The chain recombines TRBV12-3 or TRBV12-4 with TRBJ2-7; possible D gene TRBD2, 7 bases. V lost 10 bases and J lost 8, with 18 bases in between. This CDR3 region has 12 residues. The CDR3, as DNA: TGTGCCACCCAGAGGGGGGGTTGGAAGCAGTACTTC. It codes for CATQRGGWKQYF.

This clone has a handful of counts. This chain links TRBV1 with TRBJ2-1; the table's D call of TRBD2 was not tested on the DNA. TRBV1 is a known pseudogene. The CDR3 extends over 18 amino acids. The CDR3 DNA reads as TGCACCAGCAGCCCCTGCCGTGGACTAGCGGGGGGTTACAATGAGCAGTTCTTC. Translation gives CTSSPCRGLAGGYNEQFF.